Sequencing of this T cell receptor (beta chain) was carried out in a study of blood T cell repertoires in COVID-19. The germline gives CDR1 SGHAT, CDR2 FQNNGV. CDR3 length: 15 residues. V was clipped by 7 bases and J by 1 base; unmatched bases: 8. Generated by immunoSEQ multiplex PCR, the TCRdb table keeps only in-frame clones and is missing some. In the table there are approximately 200,000 clones, approximately 86% of which are singletons. This clone was observed a handful of times. The genes are TRBV11-2 and TRBJ2-7, with 9 bases matching TRBD1. This TCR was recovered from a woman in her twenties or thirties who had been exposed to COVID-19. The specimen sequenced was PBMCs or T cells enriched from blood (not recorded which). CDR3 amino acids: CASNTRGQGSYEQYF. The CDR3 DNA is TGTGCCAGCAACACGAGGGGACAGGGATCCTACGAGCAGTACTTC.